This T cell receptor (beta chain) is from a study of CD8 T cells in Susac syndrome. Study-level points and caveats: Repertoires of Susac syndrome CD4+ T cells lacked clonal expansion. It was acknowledged in the study that the number of individuals who were included in its TCR sequencing and HLA analysis was relatively small.

This CDR3 has 13 residues. Per the germline V gene, CDR1 is MDHEN and CDR2 is SYDVKM. Trimming pared 3 bases from V and 7 bases from J, leaving 13 bases between. The RNA input was roughly 0.45 to 1 ug, and it was reverse transcribed with random hexamers. Each CDR3 protein gets one entry after TCRdb re-called the immunoSEQ multiplex PCR reads with MiXCR. The sample shows 130,000 to 150,000 distinct CDR3 sequences, 90% to 97% of them seen only once. Diagnostic criteria defined recently for definite or probable disease were met by the Susac syndrome patients. As concerns this clonotype: Its target is unknown.

Sequencing was performed on CD4+ T cells from PBMCs. The source of this sequence is a human donor with Susac syndrome. The V call is TRBV28, the J call TRBJ2-7; D may be TRBD1 or TRBD2 (5 bases each). Here the CDR3 DNA reads TGTGCCAGCAGTTTTGTATCGGGGCATGAGCAGTACTTC. Protein: CASSFVSGHEQYF.